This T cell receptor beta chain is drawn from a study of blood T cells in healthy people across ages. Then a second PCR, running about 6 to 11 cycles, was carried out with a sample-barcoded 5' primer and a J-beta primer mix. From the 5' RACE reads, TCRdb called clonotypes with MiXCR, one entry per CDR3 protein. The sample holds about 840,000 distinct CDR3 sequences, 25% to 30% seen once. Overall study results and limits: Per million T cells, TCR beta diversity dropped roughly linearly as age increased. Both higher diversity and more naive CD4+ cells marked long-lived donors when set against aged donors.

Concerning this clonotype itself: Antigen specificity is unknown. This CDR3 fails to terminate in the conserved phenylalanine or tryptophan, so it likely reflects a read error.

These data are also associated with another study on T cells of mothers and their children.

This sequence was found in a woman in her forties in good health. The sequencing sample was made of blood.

The CDR3 bases are TGTGCCAGCAGGGACAGGGGTAATGAAAAACTGTTTTGT. This encodes CASRDRGNEKLFC. The V call is TRBV6-6, the J call TRBJ1-4; the match to TRBD1 covers 9 bases. In germline, CDR1 is MNHNY, CDR2 SVGAGI (reference sequence). The CDR3 is 13 amino acids. With 6 bases clipped from V and 4 bases from J, the junction kept 0 bases outside the gene matches.